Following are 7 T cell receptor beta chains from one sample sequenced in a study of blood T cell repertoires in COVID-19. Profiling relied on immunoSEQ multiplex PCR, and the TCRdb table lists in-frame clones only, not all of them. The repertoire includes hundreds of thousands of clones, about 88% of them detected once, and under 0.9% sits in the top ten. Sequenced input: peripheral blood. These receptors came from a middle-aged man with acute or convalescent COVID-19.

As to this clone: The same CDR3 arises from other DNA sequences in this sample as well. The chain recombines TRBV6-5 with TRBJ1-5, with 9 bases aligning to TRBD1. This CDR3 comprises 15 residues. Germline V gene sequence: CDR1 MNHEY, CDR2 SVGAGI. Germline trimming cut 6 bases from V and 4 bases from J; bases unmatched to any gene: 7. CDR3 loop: CASSRQGVGNQPQHF. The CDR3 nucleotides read TGTGCCAGCAGCCGACAGGGGGTAGGGAATCAGCCCCAGCATTTT.

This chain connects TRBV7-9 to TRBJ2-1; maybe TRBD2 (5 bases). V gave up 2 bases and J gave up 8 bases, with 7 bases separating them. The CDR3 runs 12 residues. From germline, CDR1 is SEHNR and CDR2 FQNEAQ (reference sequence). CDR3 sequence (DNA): TGTGCCAGCAGCTTATTCGGGGATGAGCAGTTCTTC. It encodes CASSLFGDEQFF.

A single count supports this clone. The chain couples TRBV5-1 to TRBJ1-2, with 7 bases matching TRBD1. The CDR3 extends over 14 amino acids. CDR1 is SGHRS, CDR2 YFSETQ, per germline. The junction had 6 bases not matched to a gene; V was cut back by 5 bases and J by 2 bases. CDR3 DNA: TGCGCCAGCAGTCCCCAGGGGGTAAACTATGGCTACACCTTC. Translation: CASSPQGVNYGYTF.

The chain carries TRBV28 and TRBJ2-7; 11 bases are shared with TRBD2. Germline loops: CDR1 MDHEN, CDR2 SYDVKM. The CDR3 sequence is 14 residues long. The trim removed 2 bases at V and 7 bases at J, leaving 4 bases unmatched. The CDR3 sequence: CASSLLAGGREQYF. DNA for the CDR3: TGTGCCAGCAGTTTACTAGCGGGAGGCCGTGAGCAGTACTTC.

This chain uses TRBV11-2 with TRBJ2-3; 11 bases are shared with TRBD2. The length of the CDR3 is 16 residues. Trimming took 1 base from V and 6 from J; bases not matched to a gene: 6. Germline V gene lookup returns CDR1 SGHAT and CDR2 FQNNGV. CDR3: CASSLGSSGGPDTQYF. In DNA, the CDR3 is TGTGCCAGCAGCTTAGGATCTAGCGGGGGGCCTGATACGCAGTATTTT.

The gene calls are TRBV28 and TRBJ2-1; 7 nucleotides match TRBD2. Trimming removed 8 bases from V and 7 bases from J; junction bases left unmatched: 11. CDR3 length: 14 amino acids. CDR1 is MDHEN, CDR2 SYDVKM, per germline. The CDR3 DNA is TGTGCCAGCGTCCGCCAGCGGGATACGAATGAGCAGTTCTTC. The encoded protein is CASVRQRDTNEQFF. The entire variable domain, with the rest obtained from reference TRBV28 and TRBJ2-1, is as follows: DVKVTQSSRYLVKRTGEKVFLECVQDMDHENMFWYRQDPGLGLRLIYFSYDVKMKEKGDIPEGYSVSREKKERFSLILESASTNQTSMYLCASVRQRDTNEQFFGPGTRLTVL.

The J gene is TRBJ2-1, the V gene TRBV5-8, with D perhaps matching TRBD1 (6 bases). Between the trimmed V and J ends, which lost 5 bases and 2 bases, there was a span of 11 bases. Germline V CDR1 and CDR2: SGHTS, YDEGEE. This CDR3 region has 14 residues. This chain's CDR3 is CASRYRTAYNEQFF. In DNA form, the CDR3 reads TGTGCCAGCAGGTACCGGACAGCCTACAATGAGCAGTTCTTC.